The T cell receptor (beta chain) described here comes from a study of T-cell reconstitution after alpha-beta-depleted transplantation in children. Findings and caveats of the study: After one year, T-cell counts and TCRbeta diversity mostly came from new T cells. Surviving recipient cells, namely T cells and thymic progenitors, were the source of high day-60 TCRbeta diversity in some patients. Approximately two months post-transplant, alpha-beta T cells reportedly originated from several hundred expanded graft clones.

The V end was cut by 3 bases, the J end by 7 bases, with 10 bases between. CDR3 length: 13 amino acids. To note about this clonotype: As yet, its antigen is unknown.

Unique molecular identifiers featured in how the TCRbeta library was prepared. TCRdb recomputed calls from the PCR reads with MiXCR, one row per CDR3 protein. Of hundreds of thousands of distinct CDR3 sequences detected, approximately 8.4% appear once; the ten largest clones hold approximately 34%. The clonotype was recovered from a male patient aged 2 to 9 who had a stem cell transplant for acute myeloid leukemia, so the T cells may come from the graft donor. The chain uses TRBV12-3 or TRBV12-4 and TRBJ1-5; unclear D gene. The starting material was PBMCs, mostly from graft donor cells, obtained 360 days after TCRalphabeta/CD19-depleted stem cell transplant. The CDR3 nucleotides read TGTGCCAGCAGTTTTCATGAGGGACAGCCCCAGCATTTT. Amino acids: CASSFHEGQPQHF.